These 17 T cell receptor beta chains share one sample of origin, sequenced in a study of blood T cells in healthy people across ages. Together with a sample-barcoded 5' primer, a J-beta primer mix was included in a second PCR lasting about 7 to 11 cycles. TCRdb passed the 5' RACE reads through MiXCR, listing each CDR3 protein once. The sample records under 800,000 distinct CDR3 sequences, roughly 20% being singletons. Material for sequencing was blood. The receptor set was obtained from an older man in good health.

This clonotype was observed a few times. This chain uses TRBV4-1 with TRBJ1-5; 9 nucleotides line up with TRBD1. V lost 0 bases, J lost 6 bases, and 9 bases stayed unmatched. CDR1 and CDR2 (germline): MGHRA, YSYEKL. CDR3 length: 17 amino acids. This CDR3 is CASSQDSTGGGRQPQHF. For the CDR3, the DNA is TGCGCCAGCAGCCAAGATTCGACAGGGGGGGGTCGTCAGCCCCAGCATTTT.

The table lists this clonotype with a few counts. At one boundary the junction diverges from the germline segment, which might be a read error. The chain recombines TRBV3-1 with TRBJ2-4; D uncertain. This CDR3 comprises 16 residues. Germline V gene sequence: CDR1 LGHDT, CDR2 YNNKEL (reference sequence). CDR3 DNA: TGTGTCAGCAGCCAAGACTTAGGGATAGCCAAAAACATTCAGTACTTC. Protein sequence: CVSSQDLGIAKNIQYF.

There are a few counts of this clonotype. The rearrangement uses TRBV7-2 and TRBJ2-1; 7 bases align to TRBD2. The last part of the DNA fits TRBJ2-7 better; the J call may be wrong. From germline, CDR1 is SGHTA and CDR2 FQGNSA. This CDR3 region has 14 residues. The CDR3 sequence is CASSPGTIRYEQYF. The CDR3 coding sequence is TGTGCCAGCAGCCCCGGGACTATCCGCTACGAGCAGTACTTC.

This clonotype was recorded a few times. This chain connects TRBV20-1 to TRBJ2-1; 8 bases are a match to TRBD1. CDR1 DFQATT and CDR2 SNEGSKA come from the germline V gene (reference sequence). The CDR3 extends over 13 amino acids. J gave up 9 bases and V 5 bases, and 9 bases lay outside the gene matches. The CDR3 here is CSALDRAGSEQFF. The CDR3 DNA reads TGCAGTGCTCTGGACAGGGCTGGAAGTGAGCAGTTCTTC.

This chain links TRBV5-1 with TRBJ2-7; no firm D call. This CDR3 is built from 9 residues. Deletions cut 9 bases from V and 3 bases from J, with 4 bases between. Germline V gene sequence: CDR1 SGHRS, CDR2 YFSETQ. CDR3 DNA: TGCGCCACCCTCTACGAGCAGTACTTC. Protein: CATLYEQYF.

V usage is TRBV27 and J usage is TRBJ2-7, with D maybe TRBD1 (6 bases). The V gene lost 5 bases and the J gene lost 3 bases, with 14 bases spanning the gap. The CDR3 is 14 residues long. The germline V gene encodes CDR1 MNHEY and CDR2 SMNVEV (reference sequence). CDR3: CASSPTSQGYEQYF. In nucleotides, the CDR3 is TGTGCCAGCAGTCCGACATCACAGGGCTACGAGCAGTACTTC.

This clonotype was recorded a few times. This chain uses TRBV20-1 with TRBJ2-7, with TRBD2 matching 13 bases. This CDR3 region has 14 residues. The V gene's germline CDR1 is DFQATT and CDR2 SNEGSKA (reference sequence). V was pared by 3 bases and J by 3 bases, with 2 bases of the junction left unmatched. The CDR3 sequence: CSASGLAGVYEQYF. DNA for the CDR3: TGCAGTGCTAGTGGACTAGCGGGAGTCTACGAGCAGTACTTC.

For this clonotype: Germline and junction disagree at one end, which may indicate a read error. The chain joins TRBV12-3 or TRBV12-4 to TRBJ2-2; TRBD1 aligns across 10 bases. The CDR3 is 16 amino acids. CDR3 sequence reads: CASSFRQGANTGQLFF. As DNA, the CDR3 is TGTGCCAGCAGTTTCCGACAGGGGGCAAACACCGGGCAGCTGTTTTTT.

V gene TRBV6-6 combines with J gene TRBJ2-5; TRBD2 matches 10 bases. The J call may be mistaken, given a closer DNA end match to TRBJ2-7. CDR1 is MNHNY and CDR2 is SVGAGI in the germline V gene (reference sequence). CDR3 size: 15 residues. CDR3 in amino acids: CASRQTSGLSYEQYF. The CDR3 DNA follows: TGTGCCAGCAGACAGACTAGCGGGCTCTCCTACGAGCAGTACTTC.

At least ten counts were recorded for this clonotype. The J gene is TRBJ2-1, the V gene TRBV5-1; 12 positions match TRBD2. This CDR3 has 15 amino acids. Germline CDR1 and CDR2: SGHRS and YFSETQ. J gave up 7 bases and V 4 bases, and 6 bases lay outside the gene matches. The CDR3 nucleotides read TGCGCCAGCAGCCAGACTAGCGGGAGTATAAATGAGCAGTTCTTC. It specifies CASSQTSGSINEQFF.

This chain uses TRBV20-1 with TRBJ1-2; D is unclear. The CDR3 loop spans 14 amino acids. V lost 1 base, J lost 0 bases, and 9 bases lay in between. CDR1 is DFQATT, CDR2 SNEGSKA, per germline (reference sequence). CDR3 nucleotide sequence: TGCAGTGCTAGAGGCTCAGGTTCTAACTATGGCTACACCTTC. Protein sequence: CSARGSGSNYGYTF.

This chain links TRBV5-1 with TRBJ2-2, with D possibly being TRBD2 (6 bases). Germline CDR1 reads SGHRS; CDR2 reads YFSETQ. CDR3 size: 16 residues. With 3 bases removed from V and 1 base from J, the gap between germline ends came to 13 bases. The CDR3 region is CASSSSIGRNTGELFF. DNA of the CDR3: TGCGCCAGCAGCTCCTCTATCGGGAGGAACACCGGGGAGCTGTTTTTT.

This clonotype has ten or more counts. The rearrangement joins TRBV5-1 to TRBJ2-5; D perhaps matches TRBD2 (5 bases). This CDR3 comprises 14 residues. The ends were cut back, 3 bases at V and 5 bases at J, with 14 bases in the middle. Germline V gives CDR1 SGHRS, CDR2 YFSETQ. The CDR3 reads CASSYPRSGETQYF. The CDR3 coding sequence is TGCGCCAGCAGCTACCCACGATCGGGGGAGACCCAGTACTTC. Full variable domain (remainder filled in from reference TRBV5-1 and TRBJ2-5): KAGVTQTPRYLIKTRGQQVTLSCSPISGHRSVSWYQQTPGQGLQFLFEYFSETQRNKGNFPGRFSGRQFSNSRSEMNVSTLELGDSALYLCASSYPRSGETQYFGPGTRLLVL.

The rearrangement joins TRBV24-1 to TRBJ2-3; the match to TRBD2 covers 7 bases. The V gene's germline CDR1 is KGHDR and CDR2 SFDVKD. The CDR3 length is 15 residues. The V gene end was trimmed by 4 bases and the J gene end by 2 bases; junction bases not matched to a gene: 5. The CDR3 nucleotides read TGTGCCACCAGTGACCGAAGCGGGATCACAGATACGCAGTATTTT. Its translation: CATSDRSGITDTQYF.

V usage is TRBV11-2 and J usage is TRBJ2-1; weak D call: TRBD2 (6 bases). This CDR3 has 14 residues. Trimming shortened V by 8 bases and J by 7 bases, and 18 bases separated the two germline ends. Germline values: CDR1 SGHAT, CDR2 FQNNGV. The CDR3 sequence: CASRDGGLDNEQFF. CDR3 DNA sequence: TGTGCCAGCCGGGACGGAGGGCTGGATAATGAGCAGTTCTTC.

Many counts were recorded for this clonotype. The V call is TRBV2, the J call TRBJ2-1; TRBD1 is a possible D gene (6 bases). Trimming stripped 2 bases from V and 8 bases from J, with 13 bases between. Germline V gene data show CDR1 as SNHLY and CDR2 as FYNNEI. CDR3 length: 14 amino acids. In DNA, the CDR3 is TGTGCCAGCAGTGAATTAGGCAGGGGCCATGAGCAGTTCTTC. It yields the protein CASSELGRGHEQFF.

This clonotype was seen only a few times. V and J are TRBV7-9 and TRBJ1-4; 10 bases agree with TRBD1. Per the germline V gene, CDR1 is SEHNR and CDR2 is FQNEAQ (reference sequence). The length of the CDR3 is 15 residues. J lost 7 bases, V lost 6 bases, and 8 bases had no gene match. The CDR3 sequence: CASSLARDRGEKLFF. For the CDR3, the DNA is TGTGCCAGCAGTCTAGCCCGGGACAGGGGTGAAAAACTGTTTTTT.